Following are 31 T cell receptor beta chains from one sample sequenced in a study of cytomegalovirus exposure and HLA in healthy donors. 13 Jbeta primers and 60 Vbeta primers were used for the PCR. The assay was immunoSEQ multiplex PCR, and TCRdb's table has in-frame clones only and misses some. The sample yields roughly 160,000 clones, approximately 78% seen once. The specimen was PBMCs. The source of these receptors is a young woman in good health and CMV-seropositive.

The genes are TRBV7-2 and TRBJ1-2, with D tentatively TRBD1 (6 bases). The V gene's germline CDR1 is SGHTA and CDR2 FQGNSA. The CDR3 contains 17 residues. Trimming pared 5 bases from V and 4 bases from J, leaving 23 bases between. This chain's CDR3 is CASSLPASGGRSYGYTF. The CDR3 DNA follows: TGTGCCAGCAGCCTCCCAGCATCGGGGGGCCGAAGCTATGGCTACACCTTC.

This sequence joins TRBV7-9 and TRBJ1-2; 7 positions match TRBD1. CDR1 and CDR2 (germline): SEHNR, FQNEAQ (reference sequence). This CDR3 is 13 amino acids long. The ends lost 7 bases at V and 8 bases at J; junction bases unmatched: 10. CDR3 amino acids: CASMDRLTKGYTF. The CDR3 coding sequence is TGTGCCAGCATGGACAGGCTGACGAAGGGCTACACCTTC.

The chain combines TRBV4-3 with TRBJ2-5; 9 bases are shared with TRBD2. The CDR3 runs to 17 residues. The germline CDR1 and CDR2 sequences are LGHNA and YSLEER. Losses at the gene ends were 0 bases for V and 5 bases for J; bases not matched to a gene: 10. The CDR3 DNA follows: TGCGCCAGCAGCCAAGATTTCGCGGGGGGGCGCGATGAGACCCAGTACTTC. Its translation: CASSQDFAGGRDETQYF.

The genes are TRBV19 and TRBJ2-1; 13 bases are shared with TRBD2. CDR1 is LNHDA and CDR2 is SQIVND in the germline V gene (reference sequence). The ends lost 8 bases at V and 6 bases at J; junction bases unmatched: 7. The CDR3 loop spans 15 amino acids. CDR3 sequence: CASFVTSGGANEQFF. The DNA of the CDR3 is TGTGCCAGTTTTGTAACTAGCGGGGGGGCCAATGAGCAGTTCTTC.

This chain uses TRBV7-3 with TRBJ2-3, with 9 bases that match TRBD2. This CDR3 contains 17 residues. V shed 0 bases, J shed 1 base, and the junction held 5 bases outside the gene matches. Germline CDR1 reads SGHTA; CDR2 reads FQGTGA. CDR3: CASSLTSSGGGTDTQYF. Written as DNA, the CDR3 is TGTGCCAGCAGCTTAACTAGTAGCGGGGGAGGCACAGATACGCAGTATTTT. Combining the CDR3 with reference TRBV7-3 and TRBJ2-3 gives the whole variable domain GAGVSQTPSNKVTEKGKYVELRCDPISGHTALYWYRQSLGQGPEFLIYFQGTGAADDSGLPNDRFFAVRPEGSVSTLKIQRTERGDSAVYLCASSLTSSGGGTDTQYFGPGTRLTVL.

The CDR3 region has the DNA TGCGCCAGCAGCTACGGGACAGGGGGGGAGCTGTTTTTT. Encoded protein: CASSYGTGGELFF. V is TRBV5-1 and J is TRBJ2-2; 9 bases are a match to TRBD1. CDR3 length: 13 amino acids. Germline CDR1 reads SGHRS; CDR2 reads YFSETQ. Unmatched junction bases numbered 2, after V lost 3 bases and J lost 8 bases.

The chain is built from TRBV28 and TRBJ2-2, with unresolved D. The length of the CDR3 is 12 residues. V dropped 5 bases and J dropped 2 bases, with 3 bases sitting between them. The V gene's germline CDR1 is MDHEN and CDR2 SYDVKM. The CDR3, as DNA: TGTGCCAGCAGTCAAAACACCGGGGAGCTGTTTTTT. It yields the protein CASSQNTGELFF.

The chain is built from TRBV4-1 and TRBJ2-2; D may be TRBD2 (6 bases). Per germline, CDR1 MGHRA and CDR2 YSYEKL. The CDR3 extends over 15 amino acids. V was clipped by 1 base and J by 6 bases, with 12 bases between them. The CDR3: CASSQAYREAGELFF. In DNA form, the CDR3 reads TGCGCCAGCAGCCAAGCATATAGGGAGGCCGGGGAGCTGTTTTTT.

The rearrangement joins TRBV6-5 to TRBJ1-1; 8 bases align to TRBD1. Germline CDR1 and CDR2: MNHEY and SVGAGI. The V and J ends lost 6 bases and 10 bases, in that order; junction bases with no gene match: 10. This CDR3 spans 13 amino acids. The CDR3 region is CASRARQGLGAFF. The DNA for the CDR3 is TGTGCCAGCAGAGCTAGACAGGGGCTGGGAGCTTTCTTT.

The gene calls are TRBV18 and TRBJ1-1; TRBD1 aligns across 8 bases. Germline-derived CDR1 and CDR2 are KGHSH and LQKENI. The CDR3 runs to 16 residues. With 2 bases clipped from V and 2 bases from J, the junction kept 7 bases outside the gene matches. CDR3 nucleotides: TGTGCCAGCTCACCAACCCGGACAGGGCCCAACACTGAAGCTTTCTTT. It is translated as CASSPTRTGPNTEAFF.

V usage is TRBV9 and J usage is TRBJ2-7; 9 bases fit TRBD1. Germline loops: CDR1 SGDLS, CDR2 YYNGEE. V trimming: 0 bases; J trimming: 2 bases; junction bases outside the gene matches: 6. This CDR3 has 16 amino acids. This chain's CDR3 is CASSVAAGTGTYEQYF. CDR3 coding DNA: TGTGCCAGCAGCGTAGCTGCCGGGACAGGGACCTACGAGCAGTACTTC.

The chain carries TRBV10-3 and TRBJ1-3; maybe TRBD1 (6 bases). V lost 4 bases to trimming and J lost 4 bases, with 14 bases between them. There are 15 residues in the CDR3. The V gene's germline CDR1 is ENHRY and CDR2 SYGVKD. CDR3 sequence reads: CAISAYRVRGNTIYF. Here the CDR3 DNA reads TGTGCCATCAGTGCGTACAGGGTGAGGGGAAACACCATATATTTT.

The V and J genes are TRBV27 and TRBJ1-1, with 7 bases aligning to TRBD1. Losses at the gene ends were 5 bases for V and 1 base for J; bases not matched to a gene: 4. Germline CDR1 MNHEY, CDR2 SMNVEV (reference sequence). CDR3 length: 14 residues. CDR3 DNA sequence: TGTGCCAGCAGTGCTAGGACAGGGAACACTGAAGCTTTCTTT. It translates to CASSARTGNTEAFF.

The J gene is TRBJ2-3, the V gene TRBV5-1; D gene ambiguous. Germline loops: CDR1 SGHRS, CDR2 YFSETQ. The CDR3 spans 14 residues. Trimming shortened V by 0 bases and J by 2 bases, and 7 bases separated the two germline ends. The CDR3 sequence is CASSLGQVTDTQYF. The CDR3, as DNA: TGCGCCAGCAGCTTGGGGCAGGTCACAGATACGCAGTATTTT.

This sequence joins TRBV5-4 and TRBJ1-2; 9 bases line up with TRBD1. CDR3 length equals 12 residues. V shed 4 bases, J shed 13 bases, and the junction held 8 bases outside the gene matches. Per germline, CDR1 SGHNT and CDR2 YYREEE (reference sequence). The CDR3 coding sequence is TGTGCCAGCAGCAGCACAGGGGGCGGAGGCACCTTC. It encodes CASSSTGGGGTF.

The chain combines TRBV2 with TRBJ2-2; 7 positions match TRBD1. This CDR3 contains 15 residues. Germline trimming cut 6 bases from V and 2 bases from J; bases unmatched to any gene: 6. Looked up from germline, CDR1 is SNHLY and CDR2 is FYNNEI. The CDR3, as DNA: TGTGCCAGCAGGTCCGGGACAGCCAACACCGGGGAGCTGTTTTTT. It is translated as CASRSGTANTGELFF.

The chain joins TRBV5-4 to TRBJ2-3, with D tentatively TRBD2 (6 bases). CDR1 and CDR2 (germline): SGHNT, YYREEE (reference sequence). The ends were cut back, 0 bases at V and 5 bases at J, with 16 bases in the middle. The length of the CDR3 is 16 residues. CDR3 nucleotides: TGTGCCAGCAGCTTGGGAGGAGGGGTAGGGGAAGATACGCAGTATTTT. It codes for CASSLGGGVGEDTQYF.

V is TRBV4-2 and J is TRBJ2-1, with 7 positions matching TRBD2. Germline CDR1 LGHNA, CDR2 YNFKEQ. The CDR3 length is 14 residues. The V segment lost 7 bases and the J segment 6 bases; nucleotides outside the gene matches: 9. The CDR3 bases are TGTGCCAGCATCCCCGGGGAGGGTCGCAATGAGCAGTTCTTC. Its translation is CASIPGEGRNEQFF.

This clone was observed a few times. The chain has TRBV7-9 and TRBJ1-6; 7 bases match TRBD1. CDR1 and CDR2 (germline): SEHNR, FQNEAQ (reference sequence). The CDR3 contains 15 residues. The junction had 5 bases not matched to a gene; V was cut back by 2 bases and J by 7 bases. CDR3 DNA: TGTGCCAGCAGCTTAATTACAGGGGAAAATTCACCCCTCCACTTT. Protein product: CASSLITGENSPLHF.

The J gene is TRBJ1-2, the V gene TRBV29-1; D gene ambiguous. Germline CDR1 and CDR2: SQVTM and ANQGSEA. This CDR3 comprises 12 residues. The V end was cut by 4 bases, the J end by 7 bases, with 13 bases between. CDR3 residues: CSVGGDATGYTF. The CDR3 DNA follows: TGCAGCGTTGGCGGGGATGCTACTGGCTACACCTTC.

The chain carries TRBV19 and TRBJ2-6; D is perhaps TRBD1 (6 bases). The germline V and J ends were trimmed by 5 bases and 4 bases, with 12 bases remaining between them. Germline CDR1 and CDR2: LNHDA and SQIVND (reference sequence). The CDR3 is 15 amino acids. The CDR3 region has the DNA TGTGCCAGTAGTCTCAGGGGCGACGGGGCCAACGTCCTGACTTTC. Its translation is CASSLRGDGANVLTF.

The V call is TRBV11-1, the J call TRBJ2-1; perhaps TRBD2 as D (5 bases). The CDR3 spans 16 residues. Per germline, CDR1 SGHAT and CDR2 FQDESV (reference sequence). Trimming pared 1 base from V and 6 bases from J, leaving 16 bases between. The CDR3 spells CASSLVSTRYGNEQFF. In DNA form, the CDR3 reads TGTGCCAGCAGCTTAGTGAGCACTAGGTACGGCAATGAGCAGTTCTTC.

In this sample, this clone turned up a few times. Other DNA sequences from this sample encode an identical CDR3 as well. This chain joins TRBV5-1 and TRBJ1-1; the D is unclear. Germline loops: CDR1 SGHRS, CDR2 YFSETQ. The CDR3 runs 13 residues. V was trimmed by 0 bases and J by 2 bases, leaving 5 bases between them. The CDR3 sequence: CASSLDSNTEAFF. For the CDR3, the DNA is TGCGCCAGCAGCTTGGACAGTAACACTGAAGCTTTCTTT.

The rearrangement joins TRBV6-6 to TRBJ2-1; TRBD2 matches at 8 bases. In germline, CDR1 is MNHNY, CDR2 SVGAGI (reference sequence). This CDR3 has 15 residues. The trim removed 4 bases at V and 4 bases at J, leaving 6 bases unmatched. The CDR3 reads CASSSDGGGYNEQFF. The CDR3 region has the DNA TGTGCCAGCAGTTCCGACGGGGGGGGTTACAATGAGCAGTTCTTC.

J is TRBJ2-1 and V is TRBV7-3; possibly TRBD1 for D (6 bases). The V gene's germline CDR1 is SGHTA and CDR2 FQGTGA. The germline V and J ends were trimmed by 5 bases and 4 bases, with 12 bases remaining between them. This CDR3 has 14 residues. The CDR3 here is CASSPGQPYNEQFF. DNA for the CDR3: TGTGCCAGCAGCCCAGGACAGCCATACAATGAGCAGTTCTTC.

This rearrangement joins TRBV30 to TRBJ2-2, with 7 bases lining up with TRBD2. The CDR3 runs 14 residues. Germline-derived CDR1 and CDR2 are GTSNPN and SVGIG (reference sequence). Trimming at V came to 4 bases and at J to 4 bases, leaving 6 bases not matched to a gene. The CDR3 sequence: CAWNAGVPTGELFF. CDR3 sequence (DNA): TGTGCCTGGAATGCGGGGGTCCCCACCGGGGAGCTGTTTTTT.

This chain joins TRBV7-8 and TRBJ2-5; no reliable D call. V was clipped by 0 bases and J by 3 bases, with 8 bases between them. The V gene's germline CDR1 is SGHVS and CDR2 FQNEAQ. The CDR3 is 14 amino acids. The DNA for the CDR3 is TGTGCCAGCAGCTTAGCCGCTTCAGAAGAGACCCAGTACTTC. This gives the protein CASSLAASEETQYF. The full variable domain, its missing parts supplied by reference TRBV7-8 and TRBJ2-5, is GAGVSQSPRYKVAKRGQDVALRCDPISGHVSLFWYQQALGQGPEFLTYFQNEAQLDKSGLPSDRFFAERPEGSVSTLKIQRTQQEDSAVYLCASSLAASEETQYFGPGTRLLVL.

The V gene is TRBV4-3, the J gene TRBJ1-5; D unresolved. This CDR3 contains 14 residues. The germline gives CDR1 LGHNA, CDR2 YSLEER. V was shortened by 0 bases and J by 0 bases, with 3 bases between the two germline ends. The CDR3 region has the DNA TGCGCCAGCAGCCAAGATTATAGCAATCAGCCCCAGCATTTT. Encoded protein: CASSQDYSNQPQHF.

The chain carries TRBV4-1 and TRBJ1-4; TRBD1 matches at 10 bases. CDR1 and CDR2 (germline): MGHRA, YSYEKL. CDR3 length: 16 amino acids. J gave up 8 bases and V 4 bases, and 10 bases lay outside the gene matches. Here the CDR3 reads CASSRGTGEGWEKLFF. The CDR3 DNA reads TGCGCCAGCAGCCGAGGGACAGGGGAAGGATGGGAAAAACTGTTTTTT.

The chain joins TRBV27 to TRBJ1-2; a possible D gene is TRBD1 (6 bases). Trimming left V 2 bases short and J 8 bases short, with 15 bases between. The CDR3 is 14 amino acids. CDR1 and CDR2 from the germline V gene are MNHEY and SMNVEV (reference sequence). The CDR3: CASSLRGGTAGYTF. The CDR3 coding sequence is TGTGCCAGCAGTTTAAGGGGGGGTACTGCGGGCTACACCTTC.

The chain joins TRBV5-4 to TRBJ1-6, with D possibly matching TRBD1 (5 bases). V lost 2 bases, J lost 1 base, and 7 bases lay in between. CDR1 SGHNT and CDR2 YYREEE come from the germline V gene (reference sequence). There are 15 residues in the CDR3. The CDR3 loop reads CASSFGGSYNSPLHF. Written as DNA, the CDR3 is TGTGCCAGCAGCTTCGGGGGGTCCTATAATTCACCCCTCCACTTT.